This T cell receptor (beta chain) was captured by sequencing in a study of CD8 T cells in Susac syndrome. Trimming left V 4 bases short and J 5 bases short, with 12 bases between. The germline gives CDR1 GTSNPN, CDR2 SVGIG (reference sequence). The CDR3 loop spans 13 amino acids. Bulk CD8+ and CD4+ cells came from magnetic negative isolation; CD8+ TEMRA by FACS. RNA, at roughly 0.45 to 1 ug, was reverse transcribed with random hexamers. The method of amplification for TCR beta CDR3 was immunoSEQ multiplex PCR, covering 54 Vbeta and 13 Jbeta. TCRdb ran MiXCR on the immunoSEQ multiplex PCR reads and lists one entry per CDR3 protein. In the table there are 200,000 or so distinct CDR3 sequences, around 96% of which are singletons.

The sequencing input was CD4+ T cells from PBMCs. This receptor was identified in a human donor with multiple sclerosis. The chain has TRBV30 and TRBJ2-1; possibly TRBD2 for D (5 bases). In DNA form, the CDR3 reads TGTGCCTGGACGGGAACTCCCCACAATGAGCAGTTCTTC. Translating it yields CAWTGTPHNEQFF.